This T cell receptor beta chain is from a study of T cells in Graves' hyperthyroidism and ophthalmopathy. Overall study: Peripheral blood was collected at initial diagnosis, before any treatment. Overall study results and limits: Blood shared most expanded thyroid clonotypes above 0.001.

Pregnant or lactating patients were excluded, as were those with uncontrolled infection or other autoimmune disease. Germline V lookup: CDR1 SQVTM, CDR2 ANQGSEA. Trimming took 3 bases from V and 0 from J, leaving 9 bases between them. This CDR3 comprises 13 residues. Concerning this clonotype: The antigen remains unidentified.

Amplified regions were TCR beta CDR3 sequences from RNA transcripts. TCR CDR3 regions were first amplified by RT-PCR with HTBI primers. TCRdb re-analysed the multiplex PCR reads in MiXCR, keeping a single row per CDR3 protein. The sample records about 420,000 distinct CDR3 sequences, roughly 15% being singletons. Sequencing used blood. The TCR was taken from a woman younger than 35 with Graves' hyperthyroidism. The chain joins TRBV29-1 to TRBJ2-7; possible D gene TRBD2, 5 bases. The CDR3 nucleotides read TGCAGCGTTGAGCGGGTTACCTCCTACGAGCAGTACTTC. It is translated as CSVERVTSYEQYF.